Listed here are 21 T cell receptor beta chains from one sample, sequenced in a study of blood T cell repertoires in COVID-19. The protocol was immunoSEQ multiplex PCR, while the TCRdb copy is restricted to in-frame clones and leaves out a portion. The sample contains about 200,000 clones, about 91% of which appear only once. The specimen was PBMCs or T cells enriched from blood (not recorded which). The receptors stem from a woman between 40 and 55 years old with acute COVID-19.

The rearrangement joins TRBV4-3 to TRBJ1-3; D is possibly TRBD1 (6 bases). V lost 0 bases and J lost 0, with 15 bases in between. Germline CDR1 and CDR2: LGHNA and YSLEER. CDR3 length equals 18 residues. The CDR3 DNA sequence: TGCGCCAGCAGCCAAGAGAGAGGGGGTTTCGGCTCTGGAAACACCATATATTTT. This gives the protein CASSQERGGFGSGNTIYF.

The chain carries TRBV3-1 (or the pseudogene TRBV3-2) and TRBJ2-7, with 7 bases aligning to TRBD2. V shed 0 bases, J shed 2 bases, and the junction held 4 bases outside the gene matches. CDR1 and CDR2 (germline): LGHDT, YNNKEL (reference sequence). The CDR3 spans 15 residues. CDR3 DNA: TGTGCCAGCAGCCAAGAGGCTAGCGGCGCCTACGAGCAGTACTTC. As protein: CASSQEASGAYEQYF.

The J gene is TRBJ1-3, the V gene TRBV3-1 (or the pseudogene TRBV3-2); 11 bases line up with TRBD1. Germline loops: CDR1 LGHDT, CDR2 YNNKEL (reference sequence). J lost 5 bases, V lost 3 bases, and 6 bases had no gene match. The length of the CDR3 is 16 residues. In DNA form, the CDR3 reads TGTGCCAGCAGCCACATGGACAGGGGGCAAAGAAACACCATATATTTT. Translated, it gives CASSHMDRGQRNTIYF.

The chain has TRBV6-1 and TRBJ1-6; D possibly corresponds to TRBD1 (5 bases). Germline lookup yields CDR1 MNHNS and CDR2 SASEGT. The CDR3 extends over 18 amino acids. Trimming took off 4 bases at V and 8 bases at J, with 24 bases between the two ends. In DNA form, the CDR3 reads TGTGCCAGCAGTGGGGGACTCCCCCGGGCCACCGCGGATTCACCCCTCCACTTT. It translates to CASSGGLPRATADSPLHF.

The J gene is TRBJ2-4, the V gene TRBV20-1, with 7 bases lining up with TRBD1. The CDR3 covers 15 residues. Germline V CDR1 and CDR2: DFQATT, SNEGSKA (reference sequence). With 3 bases clipped from V and 1 base from J, the junction kept 6 bases outside the gene matches. CDR3 sequence reads: CSASRQGRAKNIQYF. The DNA for the CDR3 is TGCAGTGCTAGTAGACAGGGAAGGGCCAAAAACATTCAGTACTTC.

This chain joins TRBV3-1 (or the pseudogene TRBV3-2) and TRBJ2-2; 8 positions agree with TRBD2. The germline gives CDR1 LGHDT, CDR2 YNNKEL (reference sequence). The CDR3 loop spans 17 amino acids. The J segment lost 7 bases and the V segment lost 1 base, leaving 11 bases of the junction unmatched. CDR3 loop: CASSQGIAGIPSGELFF. CDR3 sequence (DNA): TGTGCCAGCAGCCAAGGAATAGCGGGAATCCCCAGCGGGGAGCTGTTTTTT.

The chain combines TRBV15 with TRBJ1-1, with D possibly matching TRBD1 (5 bases). The CDR3 covers 17 residues. Looked up from germline, CDR1 is LNHNV and CDR2 is YYDKDF (reference sequence). Trimming left V 0 bases short and J 1 base short, with 15 bases between. CDR3 loop: CATSRDLLRQSNTEAFF. The CDR3 DNA follows: TGTGCCACCAGCAGAGATTTGCTACGACAGTCGAACACTGAAGCTTTCTTT.

The chain is built from TRBV6-1 and TRBJ2-7, with 13 bases lining up with TRBD2. The CDR3 sequence is 15 residues long. Germline values: CDR1 MNHNS, CDR2 SASEGT. V lost 1 base to trimming and J lost 4 bases; unmatched junction nucleotides: 1. The CDR3: CASSEGTSGSYEQYF. The CDR3 DNA follows: TGTGCCAGCAGTGAAGGGACTAGCGGGAGTTACGAGCAGTACTTC.

The chain recombines TRBV9 with TRBJ2-2; possibly TRBD1 for D (5 bases). The CDR3 sequence is 17 residues long. Looked up from germline, CDR1 is SGDLS and CDR2 is YYNGEE. V lost 0 bases and J lost 3, with 15 bases in between. The CDR3 is CASSVAIWGGDTGELFF. The CDR3 nucleotides are TGTGCCAGCAGCGTAGCTATATGGGGCGGCGACACCGGGGAGCTGTTTTTT.

This CDR3 is CACLVLGTGIGYGYTF. CDR3 DNA: TGTGCCTGTCTTGTCCTCGGGACAGGGATTGGCTATGGCTACACCTTC. This chain uses TRBV30 with TRBJ1-2, with 9 positions matching TRBD1. This CDR3 region has 16 residues. V lost 6 bases and J lost 4; bases outside the gene matches: 15. Germline assignment: CDR1 GTSNPN and CDR2 SVGIG (reference sequence).

The chain joins TRBV18 to TRBJ2-1; D ambiguous. Between the trimmed V and J ends, which lost 6 bases and 2 bases, there was a span of 11 bases. The germline V gene has CDR1 KGHSH and CDR2 LQKENI. The CDR3 sequence is 14 residues long. CDR3 residues: CASSQEIAYNEQFF. CDR3 nucleotide sequence: TGTGCCAGCTCCCAGGAAATCGCCTACAATGAGCAGTTCTTC.

This clone was seen just once. The chain joins TRBV11-2 to TRBJ1-2; tentative D call: TRBD1 (6 bases). Germline CDR1 is SGHAT and CDR2 is FQNNGV. V shed 5 bases and J shed 6 bases, with 13 bases lying between them. The CDR3 loop spans 13 amino acids. In DNA form, the CDR3 reads TGTGCCAGCAGCACGGACAGATTCGATGGCTACACCTTC. This translates into CASSTDRFDGYTF.

The chain uses TRBV2 and TRBJ1-5; D remains ambiguous. V was trimmed by 1 base and J by 9 bases, leaving 16 bases between them. From germline, CDR1 is SNHLY and CDR2 FYNNEI. CDR3 length equals 15 residues. This chain's CDR3 is CASSEGRIETRPQHF. As DNA, the CDR3 is TGTGCCAGCAGTGAAGGCAGGATTGAAACTAGGCCCCAGCATTTT.

The chain couples TRBV5-1 to TRBJ1-4, with 9 nucleotides matching TRBD1. CDR1 is SGHRS, CDR2 YFSETQ, per germline. The CDR3 has 16 residues. J gave up 0 bases and V 0 bases, and 0 bases lay outside the gene matches. The CDR3, as DNA: TGCGCCAGCAGCTTGGGACAGGGGGCAACTAATGAAAAACTGTTTTTT. Protein: CASSLGQGATNEKLFF.

The chain recombines TRBV7-9 with TRBJ1-4; D is undetermined. Germline V gene sequence: CDR1 SEHNR, CDR2 FQNEAQ (reference sequence). The CDR3 extends over 14 amino acids. The V and J ends lost 4 bases and 8 bases respectively, with 14 bases between them. CDR3 sequence reads: CASSSAGFGEKLFF. CDR3 nucleotides: TGTGCCAGCAGCTCGGCGGGCTTTGGGGAAAAACTGTTTTTT.

This chain joins TRBV28 and TRBJ2-1; maybe TRBD1 (6 bases). Trimming took 6 bases from V and 4 from J, leaving 16 bases between them. Germline V gene sequence: CDR1 MDHEN, CDR2 SYDVKM. The CDR3 covers 15 residues. This CDR3 is CASRFDRSSYNEQFF. The CDR3, as DNA: TGTGCCAGCAGATTCGACAGGTCTTCATACAATGAGCAGTTCTTC.

The DNA of the CDR3 is TGTGCCAGCAGCCCTGCGGGGTTACACACAGATACGCAGTATTTT. It translates to CASSPAGLHTDTQYF. The gene calls are TRBV11-2 and TRBJ2-3; a weak D match, TRBD2 (6 bases). Trimming pared 5 bases from V and 2 bases from J, leaving 14 bases between. The CDR3 spans 15 residues. Germline CDR1 reads SGHAT; CDR2 reads FQNNGV.

Only one count was recorded for this clone. The chain joins TRBV7-9 to TRBJ2-2, with 7 bases fitting TRBD1. This CDR3 has 15 residues. J lost 6 bases, V lost 2 bases, and 6 bases had no gene match. Germline-derived CDR1 and CDR2 are SEHNR and FQNEAQ (reference sequence). The CDR3 DNA follows: TGTGCCAGCAGCTTAACCTTCAGGGGGTCCGGGGAGCTGTTTTTT. This encodes CASSLTFRGSGELFF.

The J gene is TRBJ2-3, the V gene TRBV6-5; a weak D match, TRBD2 (6 bases). There are 15 residues in the CDR3. V was shortened by 6 bases and J by 0 bases, with 13 bases between the two germline ends. Germline CDR1 MNHEY, CDR2 SVGAGI. The CDR3 bases are TGTGCCAGCAGCCCCGGGACTGCTAGCACAGATACGCAGTATTTT. Translated, it gives CASSPGTASTDTQYF.

V is TRBV9 and J is TRBJ2-3, with 7 nucleotides matching TRBD2. CDR1 and CDR2 from the germline V gene are SGDLS and YYNGEE. J was trimmed by 7 bases and V by 3 bases; bases with no gene match: 11. This CDR3 region has 15 residues. The CDR3 spells CASSDRTRPPHTQYF. In nucleotides, the CDR3 is TGTGCCAGCAGCGACCGGACTAGGCCTCCCCATACGCAGTATTTT.

The rearrangement links TRBV11-2 to TRBJ2-7; 8 bases line up with TRBD1. This CDR3 comprises 16 residues. Germline lookup yields CDR1 SGHAT and CDR2 FQNNGV. Trimming at V came to 0 bases and at J to 4 bases, leaving 8 bases not matched to a gene. The CDR3 region is CASSLDIGTGSYEQYF. CDR3 DNA: TGTGCCAGCAGCTTAGATATAGGGACAGGTTCTTACGAGCAGTACTTC.